This is a list of T cell receptor beta chains from one sample in a study of T cell responses to AZD1222 COVID-19 vaccine. TCRdb keeps only in-frame clones here, not all; method: immunoSEQ multiplex PCR. The data hold 120,000 to 150,000 clones, with about 89% observed a single time. Sequences were derived from peripheral blood, sampled 28 days after the second dose of the MenACWY control vaccine. Every receptor here comes from an adult who received the MenACWY meningococcal vaccine as a control. The conserved cysteine and the conserved F or W are not part of the CDR3 here. A D gene is named only where the DNA matches it firmly.

TRBV11-2	TRBJ2-1	TRBD2	ASSLSSWRGKYNEQF
TRBV9	TRBJ2-5	TRBD1	ASSYRDRPQETQY
TRBV28	TRBJ2-1	NA	ASSQTIYNEQF
TRBV6-2/TRBV6-3	TRBJ1-1	NA	ASSYSISWGLNTEAF
TRBV4-3	TRBJ2-3	NA	ASSQEGASSDTQY
TRBV5-1	TRBJ1-2	NA	ASSSEGRGYGYT
TRBV9	TRBJ2-5	TRBD2	ASSVAGAGGQETQY
TRBV28	TRBJ1-1	NA	ASSLSRGGNTEAF
TRBV16	TRBJ2-7	NA	ASSPHISYEQY
TRBV28	TRBJ2-3	TRBD1	ASSRQGSDTQY
TRBV10-1	TRBJ2-3	NA	ASPGQASDTQY
TRBV19	TRBJ1-1	TRBD1	ASFLTGGRTEAF
TRBV9	TRBJ1-5	NA	ASSVDANNQPQH
TRBV5-1	TRBJ2-3	NA	ASSLIGSVTDTQY
TRBV5-1	TRBJ2-1	TRBD2	ASSLETSGYNEQF
TRBV7-3	TRBJ1-2	NA	ASSLGGLLGYT
TRBV11-2	TRBJ2-7	TRBD2	ASSSSTTSGGSYEQY
TRBV28	TRBJ1-2	TRBD1	ASRRQGGGYGYT
TRBV2	TRBJ2-1	TRBD2	AGRLAGLDEQF
TRBV7-8	TRBJ1-6	TRBD1	ASSLTGTGKFSYNSPLH
TRBV7-8	TRBJ2-4	TRBD2	ASSPGTSGGAKNIQY
TRBV10-2	TRBJ1-4	NA	ATTGTTTNEKLF
TRBV5-1	TRBJ2-7	NA	ASSLVGGRRAYEQY
TRBV2	TRBJ2-7	TRBD2	ASSEAGGLAGVGQY
TRBV6-2/TRBV6-3	TRBJ1-5	NA	ASSCSAGGNQPQH
TRBV9	TRBJ2-1	TRBD1	ARQGARNFSYNEQF
TRBV6-2/TRBV6-3	TRBJ2-7	NA	ASSYSTTASYEQY
TRBV4-3	TRBJ2-7	NA	ASSHPRGEQY
TRBV15	TRBJ1-5	NA	ATSRDQIVGNQPQH
TRBV21-1	TRBJ1-2	NA	ASSKGQRYGYT
TRBV6-1	TRBJ2-3	TRBD2	ASSATSGGGGDTQY
TRBV28	TRBJ1-4	TRBD1	ASTQGGQGDEKLF
TRBV6-5	TRBJ2-1	NA	ASSRNNEQF
TRBV5-6	TRBJ2-5	NA	ASSSPTNQETQY
TRBV28	TRBJ1-2	NA	ASAGAARNYGYT
TRBV27	TRBJ2-1	NA	ASSLGTPRNEQF
TRBV7-2	TRBJ2-2	NA	ASSHSRGVNTGELF
TRBV30	TRBJ2-1	TRBD2	AWSTLASGGLHEQF
TRBV19	TRBJ1-5	NA	ASSTGTGPNQPQH